There are many counts of the clone carrying this T cell receptor (beta chain). The sample comes from a study of CD8+CD57+ T cells in acquired aplastic anemia. Between the trimmed V and J ends, which lost 2 bases and 4 bases, there was a span of 14 bases. This CDR3 spans 14 amino acids. In germline, CDR1 is SQVTM, CDR2 ANQGSEA. CD8+CD57+ cell expansion had been shown by flow cytometry in patients chosen for sequencing. Genomic DNA constituted the template upon which TCR beta VDJ and CDR3 profiling was performed. Via MiXCR, TCRdb re-called the reads, giving one row per CDR3 protein. The sample holds about 160,000 distinct CDR3 sequences; around 48% are singletons and the top ten take approximately 2.8%.

Sequenced material: sorted CD4+, CD8+, or CD8+CD57+ T cells (not recorded which) from PBMCs. The chain has TRBV29-1 and TRBJ1-2, with D possibly TRBD1 on 5 matching bases. The sequence was obtained from a human donor with aplastic anemia. As DNA, the CDR3 is TGCAGCGTTGAAAAAGGGACGGACTTCTATGGCTACACCTTC. Translated: CSVEKGTDFYGYTF.